This TCR beta chain comes out of a study of blood T cell repertoires in COVID-19. Libraries were prepared by immunoSEQ multiplex PCR; TCRdb keeps only in-frame clonotypes and omits some of them. The sample lists tens of thousands of clones, 65% to 90% occurring once. V shed 5 bases, J shed 5 bases, and the junction held 6 bases outside the gene matches. The CDR3 extends over 14 amino acids. Germline values: CDR1 SGHRS, CDR2 YFSETQ. The sequence was collected from a man aged 40-49 years with acute or convalescent COVID-19. The specimen sequenced was peripheral blood. The rearrangement uses TRBV5-1 and TRBJ2-5; TRBD2 matches 10 bases. DNA for the CDR3: TGCGCCAGCAGTTATAGCGGGGGGCGGGAGACCCAGTACTTC. Amino acids: CASSYSGGRETQYF.